A selection of T cell receptor beta chains follows, all from one sample in a study of PD-L1 blockade in urothelial cancer. Sequencing was performed with immunoSEQ multiplex PCR; in TCRdb, only in-frame clones are kept and a portion is missing. This table holds tens of thousands of clones, around 85% found once. Sample: PBMCs, taken around atezolizumab (anti-PD-L1) treatment. These receptors all stem from a woman aged 55-75 years with urothelial cancer. Each CDR3 is given with its conserved first and last residue. The order of the fields is V gene, J gene, clone size, D gene, CDR3 length, CDR3 DNA, CDR3 protein. D genes are given only for firm matches. Size values are once, few and many counts, or a class for expanded clones, and some rows have none.

>TRBV7-2|TRBJ2-7|.|.|12
TGTGCCAGCAGCCCGGGACTCCACGAGCAGTACTTC
CASSPGLHEQYF
>TRBV7-8|TRBJ1-2|.|.|15
TGTGCCAGCAGCTTGGTCGGAAGGGGTACCTATGGCTACACCTTC
CASSLVGRGTYGYTF
>TRBV10-3|TRBJ2-3|.|.|13
TGTGCCATCAGTGAGCCTTTAGCGGATACGCAGTATTTT
CAISEPLADTQYF
>TRBV6-6|TRBJ2-7|.|.|13
TGTGCCAGCAATGGCCTCCCCGGAGCCGAGCAGTACTTC
CASNGLPGAEQYF
>TRBV19|TRBJ2-1|once|TRBD2|16
TGTGCCAGTAAGTCTAGCGGTTGGCCGGTATCGGGTGAGCAGTTCTTC
CASKSSGWPVSGEQFF
>TRBV6-5|TRBJ2-2|.|TRBD2|14
TGTGCCAGCAGTCCAGCGGGGGACACCGGGGAGCTGTTTTTT
CASSPAGDTGELFF
>TRBV29-1|TRBJ2-3|.|.|15
TGCAGCGTCGCCACAGGATCTCTTAGGGCAGATACGCAGTATTTT
CSVATGSLRADTQYF
>TRBV2|TRBJ1-5|.|TRBD1|18
TGTGCCAGCAGTGAAGCGCTTCAGTTGTACAGGGGGCAACAGCCCCAGCATTTT
CASSEALQLYRGQQPQHF
>TRBV5-1|TRBJ1-1|.|TRBD1|16
TGCGCCAGCAGCTTGGACGGACAGGGGAGTGGTACTGAAGCTTTCTTT
CASSLDGQGSGTEAFF
>TRBV7-9|TRBJ2-1|.|TRBD2|11
TGTGCCTCCGGACTAGCTCATGAGCAGTTCTTC
CASGLAHEQFF
>TRBV7-2|TRBJ2-1|.|TRBD2|16
TGTGCCAGCAGCTCTAGCGGGGGGGCCTTCTACAATGAGCAGTTCTTC
CASSSSGGAFYNEQFF
>TRBV6-1|TRBJ2-6|.|.|13
TGTGCCAGCAAAAGAGCTGGGGCCAACGTCCTGACTTTC
CASKRAGANVLTF
>TRBV9|TRBJ2-5|.|TRBD2|17
TGTGCCAGCAGCGTAGATCTTAGCGGGGGCTTACAAGAGACCCAGTACTTC
CASSVDLSGGLQETQYF
>TRBV7-7|TRBJ2-2|.|.|18
TGTGCCAGCGGAGGGCACCTTCTAGTCGGGGAGAACACCGGGGAGCTGTTTTTT
CASGGHLLVGENTGELFF
>TRBV18|TRBJ1-2|.|.|14
TGTGCCAGCTCTCGAAGGGAGGGAGACTATGGCTACACCTTC
CASSRREGDYGYTF
>TRBV19|TRBJ2-1|.|TRBD2|16
TGTGCCAGTAGTATTGGGACTAGCGGGTGGAGGGATGAGCAGTTCTTC
CASSIGTSGWRDEQFF
>TRBV5-1|TRBJ2-7|.|TRBD1|14
TGCGCCAGCAGCCTGGGACAGAGCTCCTACGAGCAGTACTTC
CASSLGQSSYEQYF
>TRBV11-2|TRBJ2-7|.|.|11
TGTGCCAGCAGCTTAAGACTCGAGCAGTACTTC
CASSLRLEQYF
>TRBV2|TRBJ2-5|.|.|13
TGTGCCAGCAGTGAATGGGGTACTAGTTCCCAGTACTTC
CASSEWGTSSQYF
>TRBV4-3|TRBJ1-2|.|TRBD1|16
TGCGCCAGCAGCCAAGATAGGTGGGCAGGGGGCCATGGCTACACCTTC
CASSQDRWAGGHGYTF
>TRBV7-9|TRBJ2-7|.|.|14
TGTGCCAGCAGCTTAGCGGGCAGCTCCTACGAGCAGTACTTC
CASSLAGSSYEQYF
>TRBV11-3|TRBJ2-5|.|TRBD1|14
TGTGCCAGCAGCTATGACAGGGGGGGAGAGACCCAGTACTTC
CASSYDRGGETQYF
>TRBV7-2|TRBJ2-3|.|.|14
TGTGCCAGCACCACAGGGGAGGGCACAGATACGCAGTATTTT
CASTTGEGTDTQYF
>TRBV7-9|TRBJ1-1|.|.|12
TGTGCCAGCGGACTCGGGGGGTCTGGAGCTTTCTTT
CASGLGGSGAFF
>TRBV27|TRBJ2-5|.|TRBD2|15
TGTGCCAGCAGTTGGGGACTAGTAGGCCAAGAGACCCAGTACTTC
CASSWGLVGQETQYF
>TRBV19|TRBJ2-7|.|.|14
TGTGCCAGTAGTAAGGTGGGCAGCTCCTACGAGCAGTACTTC
CASSKVGSSYEQYF
>TRBV5-4|TRBJ1-2|.|.|14
TGTGCCAGCAGCTCGAGACAGACTTACTATGGCTACACCTTC
CASSSRQTYYGYTF
>TRBV6-5|TRBJ1-1|few|.|15
TGTGCCAGCAGTTACGCGATCCATGGACAGCATGAAGCTTTCTTT
CASSYAIHGQHEAFF
>TRBV5-1|TRBJ2-7|few|TRBD1|13
TGCGCCAGCAGCTCGGACAGGGGCGGGGAGCAGTACTTC
CASSSDRGGEQYF
>TRBV5-4|TRBJ1-6|.|.|12
TGTGCCACTGAAAGTTCCGGGACACCCCTCCACTTT
CATESSGTPLHF
>TRBV11-1|TRBJ1-1|.|.|13
TGTGCCAGCAGCGGGGCTCGGTACACTGAAGCTTTCTTT
CASSGARYTEAFF
>TRBV7-6|TRBJ1-4|.|.|16
TGTGCCAGCAGCTTAGCGCTCGGGGGAACTAATGAAAAACTGTTTTTT
CASSLALGGTNEKLFF
>TRBV15|TRBJ2-1|.|TRBD2|17
TGTGCCACCAGCAGAGATCCCCTAGCGGACCGCTACAATGAGCAGTTCTTC
CATSRDPLADRYNEQFF
>TRBV7-2|TRBJ2-7|.|.|11
TGTGCCAGCAGGCGTTACGAGGAGCAGTACTTC
CASRRYEEQYF
>TRBV9|TRBJ1-2|.|TRBD1|13
TGTGCCAGCAGCGTCGACAGGGACTATGGCTACACCTTC
CASSVDRDYGYTF
>TRBV7-9|TRBJ2-4|.|TRBD1|15
TGTGCCAGCAGCCCCGTAGGACAGGGTGATACCATTCAGTACTTC
CASSPVGQGDTIQYF
>TRBV2|TRBJ1-3|.|.|15
TGTGCCAGCAGGTACAGGGTGAGCTCTGGAAACACCATATATTTT
CASRYRVSSGNTIYF
>TRBV9|TRBJ1-1|many|.|13
TGTGCCAGCAGCTTAAATCAGGGTACTGAAGCTTTCTTT
CASSLNQGTEAFF
>TRBV14|TRBJ2-5|.|.|12
TGTGCCAGCAGCCACAGTCAAGAGACCCAGTACTTC
CASSHSQETQYF
>TRBV5-1|TRBJ2-5|few|.|14
TGCGCCAGCAGCTTGTTCAACAGACAAGAGACCCAGTACTTC
CASSLFNRQETQYF
>TRBV5-6|TRBJ2-1|.|TRBD1|16
TGTGCCAGCAGCCTCAGACAGGGGGTAGGGTACAATGAGCAGTTCTTC
CASSLRQGVGYNEQFF
>TRBV27|TRBJ2-6|.|TRBD1|19
TGTGCCAGCAGTTTAAGGGGGACAGGGGTAGGTTCTGGGGCCAACGTCCTGACTTTC
CASSLRGTGVGSGANVLTF
>TRBV5-6|TRBJ1-4|.|.|14
TGTGCCAGCAGCTTGTTGGCAGGGCGCGAAAAACTGTTTTTT
CASSLLAGREKLFF